These 21 T cell receptor beta chains share one sample of origin, sequenced in a study of cytomegalovirus exposure and HLA in healthy donors. Primers for the PCR totalled 60 Vbeta and 13 Jbeta. Method: immunoSEQ multiplex PCR; TCRdb's copy keeps in-frame clones and lacks some. This sample has about 160,000 clones; 60% to 85% occur once, and the top ten carry roughly 3.7%. Sequenced input: PBMCs. The origin of the receptors is a man younger than 45 in good health and CMV-seropositive.

The gene calls are TRBV7-2 and TRBJ2-5; 7 bases are a match to TRBD1. Germline CDR1 reads SGHTA; CDR2 reads FQGNSA. The CDR3 length is 14 residues. V shed 5 bases and J 2 bases; nucleotides not matched to a gene: 5. The DNA for the CDR3 is TGTGCCAGCAGCACTTGGACAGGACAAGAGACCCAGTACTTC. Its protein product is CASSTWTGQETQYF.

The gene calls are TRBV4-3 and TRBJ1-4; 7 bases are a match to TRBD1. Germline V lookup: CDR1 LGHNA, CDR2 YSLEER. V shed 3 bases and J 7 bases; nucleotides not matched to a gene: 8. The CDR3 is 15 residues long. The CDR3 bases are TGCGCCAGCAGCCATGAGACAGGGCGGGGTGAAAAACTGTTTTTT. Translated: CASSHETGRGEKLFF.

This chain joins TRBV12-5 and TRBJ2-3, with TRBD1 identical over 7 bases. The CDR3 is made up of 13 amino acids. Trimming removed 5 bases from V and 7 bases from J; junction bases left unmatched: 6. Germline V gene data show CDR1 as LGHNT and CDR2 as FRNRAP. The CDR3 DNA follows: TGTGCTAGTGGTGTGCGACAGGGCCATACGCAGTATTTT. It encodes CASGVRQGHTQYF.

The V call is TRBV27, the J call TRBJ2-7; the D gene is possibly TRBD2 (6 bases). The germline CDR1 and CDR2 sequences are MNHEY and SMNVEV (reference sequence). V shed 5 bases and J shed 0 bases, with 14 bases lying between them. The CDR3 extends over 15 amino acids. CDR3 bases: TGTGCCAGCAGTCCGACCCGGGGGACCTCCTACGAGCAGTACTTC. Amino acid sequence: CASSPTRGTSYEQYF.

The gene calls are TRBV6-1 and TRBJ2-2; a weak D match, TRBD1 (5 bases). This CDR3 region has 16 residues. Germline assignment: CDR1 MNHNS and CDR2 SASEGT. V lost 2 bases to trimming and J lost 1 base, with 11 bases between them. CDR3 loop: CASSEFPRENTGELFF. DNA for the CDR3: TGTGCCAGCAGTGAATTCCCCAGGGAGAACACCGGGGAGCTGTTTTTT.

V usage is TRBV30 and J usage is TRBJ2-7; 7 bases match TRBD1. In germline, CDR1 is GTSNPN, CDR2 SVGIG (reference sequence). This CDR3 contains 12 residues. The trim removed 0 bases at V and 11 bases at J, leaving 7 bases unmatched. The CDR3 reads CAWSVPGQLEYF. The CDR3 DNA follows: TGTGCCTGGAGTGTCCCGGGACAGTTAGAGTACTTC.

This clone was detected once. The CDR3 DNA sequence: TGTGCCAGCAGCTCTAGCGGGGGGAACCAAGAGACCCAGTACTTC. Its protein is CASSSSGGNQETQYF. V usage is TRBV9 and J usage is TRBJ2-5, with 11 bases fitting TRBD2. Germline assignment: CDR1 SGDLS and CDR2 YYNGEE. The junction had 2 bases not matched to a gene; V was cut back by 4 bases and J by 0 bases. CDR3 length equals 15 residues.

The V gene is TRBV7-9, the J gene TRBJ2-7; TRBD1 agrees at 7 bases. With 5 bases clipped from V and 7 bases from J, the junction kept 11 bases outside the gene matches. Germline V gene sequence: CDR1 SEHNR, CDR2 FQNEAQ (reference sequence). This CDR3 has 14 amino acids. The CDR3 protein is CASSPTRTGVEQYF. Written as DNA, the CDR3 is TGTGCCAGCAGCCCCACCCGGACAGGCGTGGAGCAGTACTTC.

The rearrangement links TRBV9 to TRBJ1-3; the D gene is possibly TRBD1 (5 bases). The CDR3 loop spans 13 amino acids. V lost 2 bases to trimming and J lost 4 bases, with 7 bases between them. Germline V CDR1 and CDR2: SGDLS, YYNGEE. Written as DNA, the CDR3 is TGTGCCAGCAGCGTGGCAGGGGGAAACACCATATATTTT. Amino acids: CASSVAGGNTIYF.

J is TRBJ2-5 and V is TRBV5-1; tentative D call: TRBD2 (5 bases). This CDR3 has 14 residues. Germline lookup yields CDR1 SGHRS and CDR2 YFSETQ. Trimming took 0 bases from V and 7 from J, leaving 13 bases between them. The CDR3 loop reads CASSLEGLEATQYF. DNA of the CDR3: TGCGCCAGCAGCTTGGAAGGACTGGAGGCGACCCAGTACTTC.

The CDR3 nucleotides are TGTGCCAGCAGGGCCGGGACAGTTTACTATGAAAAACTGTTTTTT. It yields the protein CASRAGTVYYEKLFF. The rearrangement joins TRBV2 to TRBJ1-4; 7 positions match TRBD1. The CDR3 is 15 residues long. Germline loops: CDR1 SNHLY, CDR2 FYNNEI. V shed 6 bases and J 6 bases; nucleotides not matched to a gene: 10.

V usage is TRBV5-6 and J usage is TRBJ1-2; 10 nucleotides line up with TRBD1. The V gene end was trimmed by 2 bases and the J gene end by 3 bases; junction bases not matched to a gene: 4. The germline gives CDR1 SGHDT, CDR2 YYEEEE. The CDR3 is made up of 15 amino acids. Written as DNA, the CDR3 is TGTGCCAGCAGCTTCGGGACAGGGGTACACTATGGCTACACCTTC. It is translated as CASSFGTGVHYGYTF.

J is TRBJ2-1 and V is TRBV30; a possible D gene is TRBD2 (5 bases). Per germline, CDR1 GTSNPN and CDR2 SVGIG (reference sequence). The CDR3 is made up of 14 amino acids. V was cut by 2 bases and J by 4 bases, with 12 bases left in between. The CDR3 region has the DNA TGTGCCTGGAGTAACCGGGGTATTTACAATGAGCAGTTCTTC. As protein: CAWSNRGIYNEQFF.

The genes are TRBV5-4 and TRBJ2-5; D not resolved. Germline V gives CDR1 SGHNT, CDR2 YYREEE (reference sequence). The CDR3 covers 11 residues. V gave up 4 bases and J gave up 5 bases, with 6 bases separating them. CDR3 bases: TGTGCCAGCAGCCATGAGGAGACCCAGTACTTC. This codes for CASSHEETQYF.

To note about this clone: The same CDR3 can be traced to other DNA sequences in this sample. CDR3: CASSPGTDTQYF. The CDR3 DNA sequence: TGTGCCAGCAGCCCAGGCACAGATACGCAGTATTTT. The chain has TRBV11-2 and TRBJ2-3; D not certain. V dropped 5 bases and J dropped 1 base, with 4 bases sitting between them. The germline CDR1 and CDR2 sequences are SGHAT and FQNNGV. CDR3 length equals 12 residues.

This clone is judged medium-sized (0.01 to 0.1%). The J gene is TRBJ2-7, the V gene TRBV6-5; D call uncertain. This CDR3 is 15 amino acids long. Germline CDR1 MNHEY, CDR2 SVGAGI. Trimming removed 0 bases from V and 3 bases from J, with 12 bases in between. The CDR3 loop is CASSYSSLGYYEQYF. CDR3 nucleotides: TGTGCCAGCAGTTACTCGAGTTTGGGCTACTACGAGCAGTACTTC.

The chain uses TRBV7-9 and TRBJ2-1; perhaps TRBD1 as D (6 bases). In germline, CDR1 is SEHNR, CDR2 FQNEAQ (reference sequence). There are 19 residues in the CDR3. Trimming pared 6 bases from V and 4 bases from J, leaving 28 bases between. CDR3 DNA: TGTGCCAGCAGTCACCCCCCAGGACAGAGCTTGTTGGAGTACAATGAGCAGTTCTTC. Residues: CASSHPPGQSLLEYNEQFF.

The genes are TRBV6-7 and TRBJ1-4, with 10 nucleotides matching TRBD1. TRBV6-7 is classed as an ORF, of uncertain function. The J segment lost 5 bases and the V segment lost 10 bases, leaving 7 bases of the junction unmatched. CDR3 length: 14 residues. CDR3 nucleotide sequence: TGTGCCAAGGAAAAGGACAGGGGGAATGAAAAACTGTTTTTT. It specifies CAKEKDRGNEKLFF.

The rearrangement links TRBV11-2 to TRBJ2-5, with D unclear. This CDR3 contains 12 residues. Per the germline V gene, CDR1 is SGHAT and CDR2 is FQNNGV. Deletions cut 4 bases from V and 5 bases from J, with 8 bases between. The CDR3 spells CASSSTGETQYF. CDR3 DNA: TGTGCCAGCAGCTCAACCGGGGAGACCCAGTACTTC.

The chain combines TRBV7-2 with TRBJ2-7; 12 bases are shared with TRBD2. CDR1 and CDR2 (germline): SGHTA, FQGNSA. V lost 4 bases, J lost 4 bases, and 5 bases stayed unmatched. The CDR3 extends over 15 amino acids. The CDR3 spells CASSSSSGGAYEQYF. The CDR3 nucleotides are TGTGCCAGCAGCTCGTCTAGCGGGGGGGCTTACGAGCAGTACTTC.

The chain links TRBV18 to TRBJ2-7, with 8 bases aligning to TRBD1. The trim removed 3 bases at V and 11 bases at J, leaving 6 bases unmatched. This CDR3 spans 12 amino acids. CDR1 KGHSH and CDR2 LQKENI come from the germline V gene. In nucleotides, the CDR3 is TGTGCCAGCTCACCGGACAGGGTAGAGGAGTACTTC. This sequence encodes CASSPDRVEEYF.